A selection of T cell receptor beta chains follows, all from one sample in a study of control samples from healthy donors and cancer patients. Clones were read by immunoSEQ multiplex PCR, and TCRdb kept only the in-frame ones, dropping some. The sample consists of around 55,000 clones, about 96% of them appearing once. The specimen was blood. The receptors derive from a woman in her late teens or twenties in good health. The CDR3 runs from the conserved cysteine through the conserved F or W. The D gene is left open where the match is weak. A clone size is listed for some rows: how often the clone was seen (once, few, many), or a class if it is expanded.

j_gene,abundance,v_gene,d_gene,CDR3nt,CDR3aa
TRBJ1-1,NA,TRBV12-3/TRBV12-4,NA,TGTGCCAGCAGGAACCGGGGTGAAGCTTTCTTT,CASRNRGEAFF
TRBJ2-7,NA,TRBV11-2,NA,TGTGCCAGCAGCGTTAAAGATACCTACGAGCAGTACTTC,CASSVKDTYEQYF
TRBJ1-1,NA,TRBV19,NA,TGTGCCAGTAGTATGAATTCTGAAGCTTTCTTT,CASSMNSEAFF
TRBJ2-7,NA,TRBV6-2/TRBV6-3,NA,TGTGCCAGCAGTTACTCGTCGCGACAGATCTACGAGCAGTACTTC,CASSYSSRQIYEQYF
TRBJ1-4,NA,TRBV29-1,NA,TGCAGCGTTGAAGATCGGGGAGGGGTTGATGAAAAACTGTTTTTT,CSVEDRGGVDEKLFF
TRBJ2-2,NA,TRBV9,TRBD2,TGTGCCAGCAGCGTAAAAGCGGGGCTAACCGGGGAGCTGTTTTTT,CASSVKAGLTGELFF
TRBJ1-2,NA,TRBV27,NA,TGTGCCAGCACCGGGGTCAAAACATCTAACTATGGCTACACCTTC,CASTGVKTSNYGYTF
TRBJ2-3,few,TRBV6-5,TRBD2,TGTGCCTCATCCCTAGCGGGGGGGCACGTAGATACGCAGTATTTT,CASSLAGGHVDTQYF
TRBJ1-1,NA,TRBV6-5,NA,TGTGCCAGCAGAAGGCCTTTCCAGGGTGAAGCTTTCTTT,CASRRPFQGEAFF
TRBJ2-5,NA,TRBV10-1,NA,TGCGCCAGCAGTGAGCGGAGGACGGAGACCCAGTACTTC,CASSERRTETQYF
TRBJ1-2,NA,TRBV4-1,NA,TGCGCCAGCAGCCAACCCGCAGGGGACTATGGCTACACCTTC,CASSQPAGDYGYTF
TRBJ2-2,once,TRBV27,NA,TGTGCCAGCAGTTTATCGGGGGGAGTTAACACCGGGGAGCTGTTTTTT,CASSLSGGVNTGELFF
TRBJ2-2,NA,TRBV19,NA,TGTGCCAGTAGTCATGGAGACCCGAACACCGGGGAGCTGTTTTTT,CASSHGDPNTGELFF
TRBJ2-5,NA,TRBV7-2,NA,TGTGCCAGCAGCCCCCGGAGCAGACAAGAGACCCAGTACTTC,CASSPRSRQETQYF
TRBJ2-3,once,TRBV30,NA,TGTGCCTGGAGTCCCGCAGATACGCAGTATTTT,CAWSPADTQYF
TRBJ2-3,once,TRBV6-5,NA,TGTGCCAGCCTTGGAGAGGGTACGCAGTATTTT,CASLGEGTQYF
TRBJ2-5,NA,TRBV19,NA,TGTGCCAGTAGTATACGTTCCTCCCCGGTGTACCAAGAGACCCAGTACTTC,CASSIRSSPVYQETQYF
TRBJ2-3,NA,TRBV2,TRBD2,TGTGCCAGCAGTGGACTAGCGGGGGGGCTCGCAGATACGCAGTATTTT,CASSGLAGGLADTQYF
TRBJ2-6,NA,TRBV2,NA,TGTGCCAGCGGTCGTACAGGGACTGGGGCCAACGTCCTGACTTTC,CASGRTGTGANVLTF
TRBJ1-2,NA,TRBV12-3/TRBV12-4,NA,TGTGCCAGCAGTTTTACCACATCCTATGGCTACACCTTC,CASSFTTSYGYTF
TRBJ2-1,NA,TRBV7-9,TRBD1,TGTGCCAGCAGCTTCCTAAACCTCAGGGGGCAGTCCTACAATGAGCAGTTCTTC,CASSFLNLRGQSYNEQFF
TRBJ1-1,NA,TRBV6-6,NA,TGTGCCAGCAGTCTGTGGGGCGACAGGTTGTGGGGGACAATGAACACTGAAGCTTTCTTT,CASSLWGDRLWGTMNTEAFF
TRBJ2-7,NA,TRBV7-6,NA,TGTGCCAGCTCGCTGGGGGGGACAGCCTACGAGCAGTACTTC,CASSLGGTAYEQYF
TRBJ1-2,NA,TRBV19,NA,TGTGCCAGTAGTATAGGGAGCGGGACGGAAGGCTACACCTTC,CASSIGSGTEGYTF
TRBJ1-1,NA,TRBV2,NA,TGTGCCAGCCTGGGTTGGGACACTGAAGCTTTCTTT,CASLGWDTEAFF
TRBJ2-1,NA,TRBV28,TRBD1,TGTGCCAGTAGGCCCACCGGGACAGGCTACAATGAGCAGTTCTTC,CASRPTGTGYNEQFF
TRBJ2-3,NA,TRBV6-4,NA,TGTGCCAGCAGTCAGCGGGCCGTAGATACGCAGTATTTT,CASSQRAVDTQYF
TRBJ2-1,NA,TRBV6-2/TRBV6-3,TRBD2,TGTGCCAGCAGCCGCCCGGGACTAGCGGGGGCAGAGCAGTTCTTC,CASSRPGLAGAEQFF
TRBJ1-5,NA,TRBV6-4,NA,TGTGCCAAGGGGGGCTATCAGCCCCAGCATTTT,CAKGGYQPQHF